A single sample gave rise to the 4 T cell receptor beta chains below, sequenced in a study of blood T cell repertoires in COVID-19 (dated by TCRdb to 2020 to 2021). Receptor amplification or capture employed the immunoSEQ multiplex PCR assay. Entries here come from immuneACCESS through TCRdb and include only in-frame sequences with V and J called. Some clones fail to appear in such tables; in the studies checked, an unresolved V gene covers under half of the shortfall, and the cause of the remainder is unknown. Recorded for this sample are 150,000 to 200,000 clones; 79% of them occurred a single time. Clones ranked in the top ten supply 15% to 20% of the sample. Sequencing used PBMCs or T cells enriched from blood (not recorded which). Receptors were obtained from an older woman in a cohort exposed to, infected with or recovered from COVID-19 (not recorded which).

The CDR3 sequence is CASSLGQIVSGNTIYF. The CDR3 DNA reads TGCGCCAGCAGCTTGGGACAGATTGTCTCTGGAAACACCATATATTTT. The rearrangement uses TRBV5-1 and TRBJ1-3; TRBD1 might be the D (5 bases). Germline CDR1 and CDR2: SGHRS and YFSETQ. This CDR3 is 16 amino acids long. The ends were cut back, 0 bases at V and 0 bases at J, with 10 bases in the middle.

This chain connects TRBV28 to TRBJ2-5; D is possibly TRBD1 (5 bases). Trimming removed 4 bases from V and 1 base from J, with 13 bases in between. The CDR3 extends over 15 amino acids. The germline V gene has CDR1 MDHEN and CDR2 SYDVKM. The CDR3, as DNA: TGTGCCAGCAGTTCGAATGGGGCTAGCCAAGAGACCCAGTACTTC. It yields the protein CASSSNGASQETQYF.

The CDR3 here is CASTRQGRGATNEKLFF. In DNA, the CDR3 is TGTGCCAGCACCCGACAGGGGCGAGGAGCAACTAATGAAAAACTGTTTTTT. V and J are TRBV27 and TRBJ1-4; 8 positions agree with TRBD1. The CDR3 extends over 17 amino acids. Looked up from germline, CDR1 is MNHEY and CDR2 is SMNVEV (reference sequence). The trim removed 7 bases at V and 0 bases at J, leaving 10 bases unmatched. Using reference TRBV27 and TRBJ1-4 for the parts outside the CDR3, the full variable domain is EAQVTQNPRYLITVTGKKLTVTCSQNMNHEYMSWYRQDPGLGLRQIYYSMNVEVTDKGDVPEGYKVSRKEKRNFPLILESPSPNQTSLYFCASTRQGRGATNEKLFFGSGTQLSVL.

The gene calls are TRBV29-1 and TRBJ2-1; 7 nucleotides agree with TRBD2. CDR1 is SQVTM, CDR2 ANQGSEA, per germline. Trimming at V came to 2 bases and at J to 6 bases, leaving 16 bases not matched to a gene. This CDR3 has 17 residues. The CDR3 DNA follows: TGCAGCGTTGAACGACCTAGCGGAAGCTCGATGGGCAATGAGCAGTTCTTC. Its translation: CSVERPSGSSMGNEQFF.